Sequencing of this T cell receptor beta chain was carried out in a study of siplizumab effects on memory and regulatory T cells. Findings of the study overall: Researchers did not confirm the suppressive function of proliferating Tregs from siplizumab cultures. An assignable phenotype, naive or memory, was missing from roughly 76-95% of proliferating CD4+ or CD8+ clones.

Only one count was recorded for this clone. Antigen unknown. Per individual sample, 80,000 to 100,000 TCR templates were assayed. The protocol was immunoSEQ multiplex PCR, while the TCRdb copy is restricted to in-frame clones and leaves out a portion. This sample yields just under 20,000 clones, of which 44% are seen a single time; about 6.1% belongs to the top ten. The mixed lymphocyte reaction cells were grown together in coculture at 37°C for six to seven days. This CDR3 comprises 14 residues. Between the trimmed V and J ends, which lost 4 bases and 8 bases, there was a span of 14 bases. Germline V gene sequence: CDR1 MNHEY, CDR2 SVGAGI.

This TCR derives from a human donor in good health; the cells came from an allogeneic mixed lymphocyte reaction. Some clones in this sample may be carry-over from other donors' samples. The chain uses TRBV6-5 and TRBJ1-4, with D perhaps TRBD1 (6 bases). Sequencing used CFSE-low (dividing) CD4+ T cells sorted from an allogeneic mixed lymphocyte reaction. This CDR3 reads CASSSLVQGEKLFF. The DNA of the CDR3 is TGTGCCAGCAGTTCCCTCGTCCAGGGGGAAAAACTGTTTTTT.